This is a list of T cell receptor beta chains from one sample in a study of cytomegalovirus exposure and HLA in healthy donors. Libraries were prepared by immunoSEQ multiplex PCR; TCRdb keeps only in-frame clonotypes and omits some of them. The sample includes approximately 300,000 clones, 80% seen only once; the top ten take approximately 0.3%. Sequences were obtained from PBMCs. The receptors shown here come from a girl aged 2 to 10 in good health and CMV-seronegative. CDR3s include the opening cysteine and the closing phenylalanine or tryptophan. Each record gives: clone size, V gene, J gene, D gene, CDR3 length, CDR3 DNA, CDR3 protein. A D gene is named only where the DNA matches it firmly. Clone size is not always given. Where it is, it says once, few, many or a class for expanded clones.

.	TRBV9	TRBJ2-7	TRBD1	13	TGTGCCAGCAGCGCCGGGACAGCCTACGAGCAGTACTTC	CASSAGTAYEQYF
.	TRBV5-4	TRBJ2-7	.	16	TGTGCCAGCAGCTCACTCCTTGACAGAGAATTCTACGAGCAGTACTTC	CASSSLLDREFYEQYF
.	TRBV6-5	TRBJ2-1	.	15	TGTGCCAGCAGTTACTCGGGAGCGGTAGTGAATGAGCAGTTCTTC	CASSYSGAVVNEQFF
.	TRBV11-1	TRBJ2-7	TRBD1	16	TGTGCCAGCAGCCCCCGTCGACAGGGAGTTGCCCACGAGCAGTACTTC	CASSPRRQGVAHEQYF
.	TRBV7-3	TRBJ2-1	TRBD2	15	TGTGCCAGCAGCCCGGGACTAGCGGGAGCCGAGGAGCAGTTCTTC	CASSPGLAGAEEQFF
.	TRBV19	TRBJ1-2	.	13	TGTGCCAGCCTCCAGGGTCTGAACTATGGCTACACCTTC	CASLQGLNYGYTF
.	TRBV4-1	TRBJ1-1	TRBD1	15	TGCGCCAGCAGCCCGAGACAGGGTCGGTCGACTGAAGCTTTCTTT	CASSPRQGRSTEAFF
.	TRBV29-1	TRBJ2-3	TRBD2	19	TGCAGCGTTGAAGATTGGTCTAGCGGGGAGTTGCCTAGCACAGATACGCAGTATTTT	CSVEDWSSGELPSTDTQYF
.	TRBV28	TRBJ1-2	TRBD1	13	TGTGCCAGCGCCGGGACAGGGGACTATGGCTACACCTTC	CASAGTGDYGYTF
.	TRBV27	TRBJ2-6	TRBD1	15	TGTGCCAGCAGGTGGACAGGGGCTGGGGCCAACGTCCTGACTTTC	CASRWTGAGANVLTF
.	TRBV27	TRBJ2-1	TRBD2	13	TGTGCCAGCAGTTGGACTAGTGGCAATGAGCAGTTCTTC	CASSWTSGNEQFF
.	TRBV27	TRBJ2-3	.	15	TGTGCCAGCAGTTTTACGGGAGTGGGTAGGGATACGCAGTATTTT	CASSFTGVGRDTQYF
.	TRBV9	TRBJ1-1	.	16	TGTGCCAGCAGCGTAGGGAGGTACTGGGGAGGCACTGAAGCTTTCTTT	CASSVGRYWGGTEAFF
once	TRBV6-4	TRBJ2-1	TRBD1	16	TGTGCCAGCAGTGCTTCATCGGGACAGGGAGCAAATGAGCAGTTCTTC	CASSASSGQGANEQFF
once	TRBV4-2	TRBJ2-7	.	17	TGTGCCAGCAGCCAAGATTTGTCCCTAGCCGCGGGCGACGAGCAGTACTTC	CASSQDLSLAAGDEQYF
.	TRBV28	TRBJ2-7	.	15	TGTGCCAGCAGTGGGGCGGGACAGATTGCCTACGAGCAGTACTTC	CASSGAGQIAYEQYF
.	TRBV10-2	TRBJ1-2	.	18	TGCGCCAGCGGGGGGTCCGGCAGGACTAATTGGGGATATGGAGGCTACACCTTC	CASGGSGRTNWGYGGYTF
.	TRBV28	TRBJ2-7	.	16	TGTGCCAGCGAAGCGCTGGGTGCAGGGAAGACCTACGAGCAGTACTTC	CASEALGAGKTYEQYF
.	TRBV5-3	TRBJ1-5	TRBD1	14	TGTGCCAGAAGCTGGACAGGGTGGCGGCAGCCCCAGCATTTT	CARSWTGWRQPQHF
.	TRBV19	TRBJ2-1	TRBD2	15	TGTGCCAGTAGACCAGGACTAGCGGGGTACAATGAGCAGTTCTTC	CASRPGLAGYNEQFF
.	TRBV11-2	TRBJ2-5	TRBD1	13	TGTGCCAGCAGCTTAGAGGTGACAGGGGGCGAGTACTTC	CASSLEVTGGEYF
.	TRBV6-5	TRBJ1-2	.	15	TGTGCCAGCAGACAAATACAGGGCCATAACTATGGCTACACCTTC	CASRQIQGHNYGYTF
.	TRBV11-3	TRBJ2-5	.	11	TGTGCCAGCATTGCGGGAGAGACCCAGTACTTC	CASIAGETQYF
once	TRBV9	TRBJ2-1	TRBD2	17	TGTGCCAGCAGCTCTCACCCACTAGCGGGAGGGATCAATGAGCAGTTCTTC	CASSSHPLAGGINEQFF
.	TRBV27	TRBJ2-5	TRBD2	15	TGTGCCAGCAGTTTACTCGCGGGGGGGGCAGAGACCCAGTACTTC	CASSLLAGGAETQYF
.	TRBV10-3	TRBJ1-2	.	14	TGTGCCATCAGTGGCGGTTCACGAAACTATGGCTACACCTTC	CAISGGSRNYGYTF